The rows below give T cell receptor beta chains drawn from one sample of a study of post-analysis software for immune sequencing data. Each CDR3 protein gets one entry after TCRdb re-called the PCR reads with MiXCR. The sample lists more than 450,000 distinct CDR3 sequences; approximately 34% were seen once. The sequenced sample was blood. Receptors originate from a girl younger than 18 with multiple sclerosis. Both conserved end residues are part of each CDR3.

v_gene: TRBV9; j_gene: TRBJ2-1; CDR3aa: CASSVGPATHEQFF
v_gene: TRBV15; j_gene: TRBJ1-5; CDR3aa: CATSRDSLGQHF
v_gene: TRBV15; j_gene: TRBJ2-7; CDR3aa: CATSRDRRDRYILYEQYF
v_gene: TRBV20-1; j_gene: TRBJ1-2; CDR3aa: CSARAPGQVYGYTF
v_gene: TRBV5-1; j_gene: TRBJ2-3; CDR3aa: CASSLRTSGVADTQYF
v_gene: TRBV20-1; j_gene: TRBJ2-3; CDR3aa: CSASSRGGPLSTDTQYF
v_gene: TRBV6-5; j_gene: TRBJ1-2; CDR3aa: CASLYDHRGANYGYTF
v_gene: TRBV7-2; j_gene: TRBJ2-1; CDR3aa: CASSLGGGSNEQFF
v_gene: TRBV5-1; j_gene: TRBJ2-3; CDR3aa: CASSPEAVTDTQYF
v_gene: TRBV5-4; j_gene: TRBJ2-2; CDR3aa: CASSLGGIDWSTGELFF
v_gene: TRBV10-3; j_gene: TRBJ2-1; CDR3aa: CATYEGVSYNEQFF